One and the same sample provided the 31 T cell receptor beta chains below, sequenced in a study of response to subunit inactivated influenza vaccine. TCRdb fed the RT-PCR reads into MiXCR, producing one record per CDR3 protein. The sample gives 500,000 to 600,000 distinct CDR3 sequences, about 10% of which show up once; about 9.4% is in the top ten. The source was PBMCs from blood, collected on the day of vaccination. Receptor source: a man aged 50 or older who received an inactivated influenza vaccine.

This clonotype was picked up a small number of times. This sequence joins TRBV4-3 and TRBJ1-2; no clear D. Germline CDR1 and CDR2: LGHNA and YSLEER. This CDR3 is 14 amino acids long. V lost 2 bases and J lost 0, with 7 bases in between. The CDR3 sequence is CASSQIGANYGYTF. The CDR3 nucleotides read TGCGCCAGCAGCCAAATAGGTGCTAACTATGGCTACACCTTC.

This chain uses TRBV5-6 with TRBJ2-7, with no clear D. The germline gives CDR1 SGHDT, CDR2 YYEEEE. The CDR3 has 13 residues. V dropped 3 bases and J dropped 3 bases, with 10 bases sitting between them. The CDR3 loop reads CASSSAESYEQYF. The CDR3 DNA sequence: TGTGCCAGCAGCTCCGCCGAGAGCTACGAGCAGTACTTC. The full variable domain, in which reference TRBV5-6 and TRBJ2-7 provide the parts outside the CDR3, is DAGVTQSPTHLIKTRGQQVTLRCSPKSGHDTVSWYQQALGQGPQFIFQYYEEEERQRGNFPDRFSGHQFPNYSSELNVNALLLGDSALYLCASSSAESYEQYFGPGTRLTVT.

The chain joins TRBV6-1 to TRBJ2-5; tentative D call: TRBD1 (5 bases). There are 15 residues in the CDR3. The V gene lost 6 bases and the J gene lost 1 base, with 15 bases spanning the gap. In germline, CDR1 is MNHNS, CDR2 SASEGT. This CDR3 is CASRRQSPGQETQYF. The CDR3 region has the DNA TGTGCCAGCAGACGACAGTCCCCCGGCCAAGAGACCCAGTACTTC.

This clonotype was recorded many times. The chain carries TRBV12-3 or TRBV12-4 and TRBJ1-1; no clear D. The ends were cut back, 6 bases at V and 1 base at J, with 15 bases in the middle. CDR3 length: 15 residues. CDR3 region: CASRGGRIRNTEAFF. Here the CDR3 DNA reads TGTGCCAGCAGGGGCGGTCGGATAAGGAACACTGAAGCTTTCTTT.

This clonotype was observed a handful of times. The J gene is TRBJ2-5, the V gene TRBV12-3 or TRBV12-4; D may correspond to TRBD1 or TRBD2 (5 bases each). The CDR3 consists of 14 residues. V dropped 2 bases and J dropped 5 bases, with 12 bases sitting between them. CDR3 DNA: TGTGCCAGCAGTTTATTCTTAGGGACGGAGACCCAGTACTTC. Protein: CASSLFLGTETQYF.

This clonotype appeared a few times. The chain's CDR3 is CASSRRRGNSPLHF. The CDR3, as DNA: TGTGCCAGCAGCCGCCGACGGGGAAATTCACCCCTCCACTTT. The J gene is TRBJ1-6, the V gene TRBV12-3 or TRBV12-4; D not resolved. The CDR3 is 14 amino acids. V shed 6 bases and J shed 7 bases, with 13 bases lying between them.

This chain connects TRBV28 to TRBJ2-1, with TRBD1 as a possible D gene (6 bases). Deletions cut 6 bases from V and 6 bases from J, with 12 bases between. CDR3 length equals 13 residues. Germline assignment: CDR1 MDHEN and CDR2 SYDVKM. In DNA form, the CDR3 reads TGTGCCAGCAGGCCAGGGGTGAGCAATGAGCAGTTCTTC. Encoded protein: CASRPGVSNEQFF.

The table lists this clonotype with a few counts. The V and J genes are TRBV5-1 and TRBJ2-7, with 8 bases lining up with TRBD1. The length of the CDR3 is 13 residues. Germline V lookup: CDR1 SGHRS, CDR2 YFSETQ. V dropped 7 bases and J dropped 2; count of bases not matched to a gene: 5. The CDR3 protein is CASGQGAAYEQYF. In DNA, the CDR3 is TGCGCCAGCGGCCAGGGGGCCGCCTACGAGCAGTACTTC.

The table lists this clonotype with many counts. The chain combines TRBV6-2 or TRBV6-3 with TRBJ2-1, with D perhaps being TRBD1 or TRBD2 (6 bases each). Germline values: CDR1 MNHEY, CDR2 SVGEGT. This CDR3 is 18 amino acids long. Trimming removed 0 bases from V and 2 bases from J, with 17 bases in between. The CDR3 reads CASSYSPRRGLTYNEQFF. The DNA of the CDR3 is TGTGCCAGCAGTTACTCCCCCAGACGGGGGCTGACCTACAATGAGCAGTTCTTC.

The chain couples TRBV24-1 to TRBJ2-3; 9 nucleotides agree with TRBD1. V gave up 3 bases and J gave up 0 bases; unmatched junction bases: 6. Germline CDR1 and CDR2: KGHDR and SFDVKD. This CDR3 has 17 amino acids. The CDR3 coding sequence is TGTGCCACCAGTGATGAGACAGGGGGGTTTAGCACAGATACGCAGTATTTT. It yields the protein CATSDETGGFSTDTQYF.

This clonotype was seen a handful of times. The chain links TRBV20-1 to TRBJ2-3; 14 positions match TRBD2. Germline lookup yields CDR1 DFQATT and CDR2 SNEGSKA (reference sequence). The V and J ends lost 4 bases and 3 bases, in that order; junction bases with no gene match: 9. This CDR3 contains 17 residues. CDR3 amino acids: CSAIRTSGGRLTDTQYF. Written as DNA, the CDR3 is TGCAGTGCTATACGGACTAGCGGGGGGAGGTTGACAGATACGCAGTATTTT.

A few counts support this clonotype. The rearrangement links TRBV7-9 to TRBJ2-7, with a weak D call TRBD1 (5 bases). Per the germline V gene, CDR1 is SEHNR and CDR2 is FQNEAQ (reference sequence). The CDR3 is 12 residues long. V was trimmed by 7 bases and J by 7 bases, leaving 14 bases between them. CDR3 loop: CASTNRLEEQYF. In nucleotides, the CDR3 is TGTGCCAGCACTAACAGGTTGGAAGAGCAGTACTTC.

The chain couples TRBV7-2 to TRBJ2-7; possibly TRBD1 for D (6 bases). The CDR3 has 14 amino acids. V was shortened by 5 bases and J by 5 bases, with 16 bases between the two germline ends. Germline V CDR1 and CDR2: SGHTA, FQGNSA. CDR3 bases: TGTGCCAGCAGCCACCGACATCGACAGGACGAGCAGTACTTC. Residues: CASSHRHRQDEQYF.

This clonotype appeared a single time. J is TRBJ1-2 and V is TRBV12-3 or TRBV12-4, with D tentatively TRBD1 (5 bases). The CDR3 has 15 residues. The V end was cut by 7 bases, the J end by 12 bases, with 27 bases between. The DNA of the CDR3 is TGTGCCAGCACCCTCTCCTCGACAGTCCACTTCGGCCACACCTTC. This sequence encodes CASTLSSTVHFGHTF.

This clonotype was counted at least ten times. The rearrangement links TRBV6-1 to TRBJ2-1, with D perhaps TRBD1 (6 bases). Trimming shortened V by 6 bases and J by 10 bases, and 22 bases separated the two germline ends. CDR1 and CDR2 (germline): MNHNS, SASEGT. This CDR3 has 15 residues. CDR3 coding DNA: TGTGCCAGCAGCGTAGTATTAGGGGGTAATAAAGAGCAGTTCTTC. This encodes CASSVVLGGNKEQFF.

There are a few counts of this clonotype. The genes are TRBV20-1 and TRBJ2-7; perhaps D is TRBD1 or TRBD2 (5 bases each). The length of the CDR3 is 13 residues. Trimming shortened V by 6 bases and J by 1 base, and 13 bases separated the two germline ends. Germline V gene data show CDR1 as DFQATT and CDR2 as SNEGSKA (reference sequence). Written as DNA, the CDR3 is TGCAGTGCCCCCGGGGACCAGTCCTACGAGCAGTACTTC. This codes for CSAPGDQSYEQYF.

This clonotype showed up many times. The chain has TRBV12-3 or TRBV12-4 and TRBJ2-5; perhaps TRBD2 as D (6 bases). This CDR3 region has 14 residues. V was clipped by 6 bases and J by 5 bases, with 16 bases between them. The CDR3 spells CASRFRDWGETQYF. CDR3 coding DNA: TGTGCCAGCAGGTTTAGGGACTGGGGGGAGACCCAGTACTTC.

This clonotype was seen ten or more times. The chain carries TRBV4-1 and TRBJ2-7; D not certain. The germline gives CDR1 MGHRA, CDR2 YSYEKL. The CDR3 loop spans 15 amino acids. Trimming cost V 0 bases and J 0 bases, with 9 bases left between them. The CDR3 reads CASSQDPGFSYEQYF. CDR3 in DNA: TGCGCCAGCAGCCAAGACCCCGGGTTCTCCTACGAGCAGTACTTC.

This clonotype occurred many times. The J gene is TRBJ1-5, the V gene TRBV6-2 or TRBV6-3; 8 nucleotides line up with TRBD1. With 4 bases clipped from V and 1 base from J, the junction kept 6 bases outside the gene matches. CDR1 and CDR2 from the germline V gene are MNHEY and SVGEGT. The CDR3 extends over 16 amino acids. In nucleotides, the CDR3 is TGTGCCAGCAGTTTATCGACAGGGGTAAGCAATCAGCCCCAGCATTTT. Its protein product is CASSLSTGVSNQPQHF.

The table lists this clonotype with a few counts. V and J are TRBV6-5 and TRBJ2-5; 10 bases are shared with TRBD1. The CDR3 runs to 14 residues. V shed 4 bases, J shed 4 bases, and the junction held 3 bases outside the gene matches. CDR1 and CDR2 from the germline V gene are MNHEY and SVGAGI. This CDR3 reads CASSWGTGVETQYF. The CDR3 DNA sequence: TGTGCCAGCAGTTGGGGGACAGGGGTAGAGACCCAGTACTTC.

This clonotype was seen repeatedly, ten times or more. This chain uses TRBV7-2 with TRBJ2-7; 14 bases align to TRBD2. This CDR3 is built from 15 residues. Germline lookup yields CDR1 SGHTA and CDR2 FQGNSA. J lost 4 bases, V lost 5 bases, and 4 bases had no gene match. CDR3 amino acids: CASSGGTSGSYEQYF. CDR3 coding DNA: TGTGCCAGCAGCGGGGGGACTAGCGGGAGTTACGAGCAGTACTTC.

The CDR3 loop is CASSPARVMGNTEAFF. The CDR3 coding sequence is TGTGCCAGCTCACCGGCGCGGGTGATGGGAAACACTGAAGCTTTCTTT. The rearrangement uses TRBV18 and TRBJ1-1; D remains ambiguous. Trimming cost V 3 bases and J 2 bases, with 16 bases left between them. Germline CDR1 is KGHSH and CDR2 is LQKENI. This CDR3 is 16 amino acids long. Combining the CDR3 with reference TRBV18 and TRBJ1-1 gives the whole variable domain NAGVMQNPRHLVRRRGQEARLRCSPMKGHSHVYWYRQLPEEGLKFMVYLQKENIIDESGMPKERFSAEFPKEGPSILRIQQVVRGDSAAYFCASSPARVMGNTEAFFGQGTRLTVV.

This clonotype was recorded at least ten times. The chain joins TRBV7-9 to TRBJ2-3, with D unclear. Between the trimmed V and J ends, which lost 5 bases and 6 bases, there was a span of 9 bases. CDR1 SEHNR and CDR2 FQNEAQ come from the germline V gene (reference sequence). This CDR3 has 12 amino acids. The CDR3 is CASSTGMDTQYF. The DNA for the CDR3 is TGTGCCAGCAGCACTGGTATGGATACGCAGTATTTT. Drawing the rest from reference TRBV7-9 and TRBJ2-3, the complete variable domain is DTGVSQNPRHKITKRGQNVTFRCDPISEHNRLYWYRQTLGQGPEFLTYFQNEAQLEKSRLLSDRFSAERPKGSFSTLEIQRTEQGDSAMYLCASSTGMDTQYFGPGTRLTVL.

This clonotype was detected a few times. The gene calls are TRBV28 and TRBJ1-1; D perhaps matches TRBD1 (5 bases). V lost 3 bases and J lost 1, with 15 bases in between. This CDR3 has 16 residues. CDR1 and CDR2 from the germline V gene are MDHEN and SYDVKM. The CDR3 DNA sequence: TGTGCCAGCAGTTTTGTTGTGGGCAGGGCGAACACTGAAGCTTTCTTT. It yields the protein CASSFVVGRANTEAFF.

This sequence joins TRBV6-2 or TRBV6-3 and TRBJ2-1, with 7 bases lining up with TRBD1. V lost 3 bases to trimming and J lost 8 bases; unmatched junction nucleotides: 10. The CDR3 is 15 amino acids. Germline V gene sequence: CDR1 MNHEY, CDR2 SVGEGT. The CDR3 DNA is TGTGCCAGCAGTTATGGACAGGCTTTTATCCATGAGCAGTTCTTC. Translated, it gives CASSYGQAFIHEQFF.

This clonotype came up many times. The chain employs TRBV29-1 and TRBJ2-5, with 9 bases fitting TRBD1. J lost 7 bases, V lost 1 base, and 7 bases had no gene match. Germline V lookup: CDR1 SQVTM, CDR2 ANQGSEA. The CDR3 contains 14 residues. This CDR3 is CSVEGRTGDGTQYF. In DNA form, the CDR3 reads TGCAGCGTTGAAGGGAGGACAGGGGATGGGACCCAGTACTTC.

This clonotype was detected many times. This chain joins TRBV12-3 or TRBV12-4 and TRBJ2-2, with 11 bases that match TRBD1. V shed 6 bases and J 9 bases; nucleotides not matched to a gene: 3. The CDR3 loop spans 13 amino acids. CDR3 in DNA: TGTGCCAGCAGCGGACAGGGGGCCTGGGAGCTGTTTTTT. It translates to CASSGQGAWELFF.

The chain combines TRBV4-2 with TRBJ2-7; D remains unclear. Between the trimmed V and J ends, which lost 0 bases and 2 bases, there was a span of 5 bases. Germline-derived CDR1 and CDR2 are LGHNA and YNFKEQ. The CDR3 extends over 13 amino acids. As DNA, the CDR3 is TGTGCCAGCAGCCAAGATCTTCCCTACGAGCAGTACTTC. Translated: CASSQDLPYEQYF.

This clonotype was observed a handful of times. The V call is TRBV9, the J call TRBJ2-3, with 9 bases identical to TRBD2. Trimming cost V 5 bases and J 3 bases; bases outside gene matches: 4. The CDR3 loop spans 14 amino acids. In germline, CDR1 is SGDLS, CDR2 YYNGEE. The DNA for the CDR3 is TGTGCCAGCAGTAGCGGGAGTGCGACAGATACGCAGTATTTT. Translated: CASSSGSATDTQYF.

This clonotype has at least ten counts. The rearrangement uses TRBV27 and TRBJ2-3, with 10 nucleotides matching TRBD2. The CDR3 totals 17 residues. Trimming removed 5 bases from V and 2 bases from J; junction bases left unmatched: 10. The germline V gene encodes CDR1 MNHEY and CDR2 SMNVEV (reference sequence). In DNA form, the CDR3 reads TGTGCCAGCAGTGTATTCCCTAGCGGGGGATACACAGATACGCAGTATTTT. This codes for CASSVFPSGGYTDTQYF.

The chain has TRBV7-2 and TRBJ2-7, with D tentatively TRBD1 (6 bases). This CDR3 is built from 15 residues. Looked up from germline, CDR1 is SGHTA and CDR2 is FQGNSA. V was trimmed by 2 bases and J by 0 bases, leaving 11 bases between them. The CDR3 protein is CASSLNQGGSYEQYF. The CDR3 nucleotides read TGTGCCAGCAGCTTAAATCAAGGGGGCTCCTACGAGCAGTACTTC.